These 19 T cell receptor beta chains came from one sample sequenced in a study of T cells in women clearing cervical HPV infection. TCRdb's copy holds only in-frame clones and misses some; the assay was immunoSEQ multiplex PCR. The sample holds about 30,000 clones. The specimen sequenced was blood buffy coat. The receptor set was obtained from a woman aged 18-70 years with a cervical HPV16 infection that either progressed to CIN3+ or cleared (not recorded which).

About this clone itself: The CDR3 end is not reached by the read, which stops 3 residues before it; the germline J gene fills it in. The rearrangement joins TRBV19 to TRBJ1-1, with 10 bases fitting TRBD1. After removal of 6 bases from V and 0 bases from J, the junction contained 13 bases not matched to a gene. Per the germline V gene, CDR1 is LNHDA and CDR2 is SQIVND (reference sequence). CDR3 length: 18 residues. CDR3 amino acids: CASSKIPGQGSMNTEAFF. Incomplete CDR3 DNA: TGTGCCAGTAGCAAAATTCCGGGACAGGGGAGCATGAACACTGAA.

As for this clone: The read ends 3 residues shy of where the CDR3 ends; the end is completed using the germline J gene. The same CDR3 is also encoded by other DNA sequences in this sample. The chain combines TRBV12-5 with TRBJ2-7; 10 bases are shared with TRBD1. The J segment lost 0 bases and the V segment lost 1 base, leaving 3 bases of the junction unmatched. This CDR3 is built from 16 residues. CDR1 is LGHNT, CDR2 FRNRAP, per germline. The CDR3 here is CASGLAGDRGSYEQYF. The sequenced CDR3 bases are TGTGCTAGTGGTTTGGCCGGGGACAGGGGCTCCTACGAG. The whole variable domain, remainder taken from reference TRBV12-5 and TRBJ2-7, is DARVTQTPRHKVTEMGQEVTMRCQPILGHNTVFWYRQTMMQGLELLAYFRNRAPLDDSGMPKDRFSAEMPDATLATLKIQPSEPRDSAVYFCASGLAGDRGSYEQYFGPGTRLTVT.

A note on this clone: Read sequence stops 3 residues before the CDR3 end, and the germline J gene provides the missing end. The chain couples TRBV19 to TRBJ2-3, with D possibly being TRBD1 (6 bases). V gave up 6 bases and J gave up 1 base, with 14 bases separating them. The CDR3 runs 15 residues. Germline assignment: CDR1 LNHDA and CDR2 SQIVND (reference sequence). CDR3 sequence reads: CASRTRGGGTDTQYF. The DNA read from the CDR3 is TGTGCCAGTAGGACAAGAGGGGGAGGCACAGATACG.

Details on this clone: The CDR3 goes on 3 residues after the read ends, and that part is filled in from the germline J gene. V and J are TRBV30 and TRBJ1-1, with TRBD1 matching 8 bases. The CDR3 sequence is 13 residues long. The germline CDR1 and CDR2 sequences are GTSNPN and SVGIG (reference sequence). V dropped 3 bases and J dropped 4; count of bases not matched to a gene: 4. CDR3 sequence: CAWRDTGGTEAFF. Partial CDR3 DNA: TGTGCCTGGAGGGACACAGGGGGCACTGAA.

Note on this clone: The missing CDR3 end, 3 residues past where the read stops, is filled in from the germline J gene. This chain uses TRBV9 with TRBJ2-1; 9 nucleotides match TRBD2. This CDR3 region has 15 residues. The ends lost 0 bases at V and 8 bases at J; junction bases unmatched: 6. The germline gives CDR1 SGDLS, CDR2 YYNGEE. CDR3 DNA (partial): TGTGCCAGCAGCGTAGCTCTAGCGGGATATTATGAG. It yields the protein CASSVALAGYYE. In full, the CDR3 is CASSVALAGYYEQFF.

As concerns this clone: Read sequence stops 3 residues before the CDR3 end, and the germline J gene provides the missing end. This sequence joins TRBV7-2 and TRBJ2-5; 10 bases fit TRBD2. The germline V gene encodes CDR1 SGHTA and CDR2 FQGNSA. The CDR3 sequence is 18 residues long. The V gene end was trimmed by 0 bases and the J gene end by 4 bases; junction bases not matched to a gene: 11. Partial CDR3 DNA: TGTGCCAGCAGCTTAGCGCGTAGCGGGGGGCCTCGGGGAGAGACC. Protein: CASSLARSGGPRGET. The whole CDR3 region reads CASSLARSGGPRGETQYF.

As to this clone: The read is 3 residues too short to cover the CDR3 end, so that end is filled in from the germline J gene. The rearrangement uses TRBV30 and TRBJ1-1; D ambiguous. The V gene lost 1 base and the J gene lost 4 bases, with 7 bases spanning the gap. CDR1 GTSNPN and CDR2 SVGIG come from the germline V gene (reference sequence). The CDR3 has 12 residues. This CDR3 is CAWSAGSTEAFF. CDR3 bases read: TGTGCCTGGAGTGCAGGCTCCACTGAA. Drawing the rest from reference TRBV30 and TRBJ1-1, the complete variable domain is SQTIHQWPATLVQPVGSPLSLECTVEGTSNPNLYWYRQAAGRGLQLLFYSVGIGQISSEVPQNLSASRPQDRQFILSSKKLLLSDSGFYLCAWSAGSTEAFFGQGTRLTVV.

Turning to this clone: The CDR3 goes on 3 residues after the read ends, and that part is filled in from the germline J gene. The rearrangement uses TRBV7-9 and TRBJ2-4, with 13 bases that match TRBD2. The length of the CDR3 is 14 residues. Germline V gives CDR1 SEHNR, CDR2 FQNEAQ (reference sequence). Incomplete CDR3 DNA: TGTGCCAGCAGCCCACCGGGACTAGCGGGGAAT. This gives the protein CASSPPGLAGN. The entire CDR3 reads CASSPPGLAGNQYF.

Worth noting for this clone: Read data end 3 residues before the CDR3 end; the end is taken from the germline J gene. The gene calls are TRBV4-1 and TRBJ2-1; 13 nucleotides agree with TRBD2. CDR3 length: 18 amino acids. Germline V CDR1 and CDR2: MGHRA, YSYEKL. Trimming at V came to 1 base and at J to 0 bases, leaving 3 bases not matched to a gene. CDR3 in amino acids: CASSQGTSGRSSYNEQFF. CDR3 DNA (partial): TGCGCCAGCAGCCAAGGGACTAGCGGGAGAAGCTCCTACAATGAG.

The CDR3 is CAWRPLDTLNTEAFF. The sequenced part of the CDR3 DNA is TGTGCCTGGAGGCCCCTGGACACCCTGAACACTGAA. The gene calls are TRBV30 and TRBJ1-1; tentatively, D is TRBD1 (5 bases). The read comes to an end 3 residues before the CDR3 does, leaving the germline J gene to fill in the end. This CDR3 contains 15 residues. The V gene's germline CDR1 is GTSNPN and CDR2 SVGIG (reference sequence). The V and J ends lost 3 bases and 0 bases respectively, with 14 bases between them.

Comment on this clone: Read sequence stops 3 residues before the CDR3 end, and the germline J gene provides the missing end. V and J are TRBV19 and TRBJ1-2, with D perhaps matching TRBD1 (6 bases). V gave up 4 bases and J gave up 2 bases, with 8 bases separating them. CDR1 is LNHDA, CDR2 SQIVND, per germline (reference sequence). This CDR3 is 13 amino acids long. Incomplete CDR3 DNA: TGTGCCAGTAGTACCACAGGGAACTATGGC. Its translation is CASSTTGNYG. The whole CDR3 sequence reads CASSTTGNYGYTF.

Comments on this clone: The read terminates 3 residues before the CDR3 end, so the remaining end is supplied by the germline J gene. The chain combines TRBV13 with TRBJ2-1; TRBD2 is a possible D gene (6 bases). The V gene lost 3 bases and the J gene lost 3 bases, with 15 bases spanning the gap. This CDR3 spans 16 amino acids. Germline loops: CDR1 PRHDT, CDR2 FYEKMQ (reference sequence). The CDR3 bases that were read are TGTGCCAGCAGCTTTTCCACCGGGACTTACTACAATGAG. Its protein is CASSFSTGTYYNE. The whole CDR3 sequence reads CASSFSTGTYYNEQFF.

Details on this clone: The read is 3 residues too short to cover the CDR3 end, so that end is filled in from the germline J gene. V is TRBV4-1 and J is TRBJ1-1; 9 positions match TRBD1. The CDR3 spans 13 residues. The junction had 2 bases not matched to a gene; V was cut back by 2 bases and J by 7 bases. The V gene's germline CDR1 is MGHRA and CDR2 YSYEKL. The CDR3 bases that were read are TGCGCCAGCAGCCAACTGGACAGGGGTGAA. Encoded protein: CASSQLDRGE. The complete CDR3 protein is CASSQLDRGEAFF.

Worth noting for this clone: Read sequence stops 3 residues before the CDR3 end, and the germline J gene provides the missing end. The chain combines TRBV12-3 or TRBV12-4 with TRBJ1-6; no clear D. The CDR3 extends over 11 amino acids. The CDR3 loop reads CASSLEGPLHF. The covered CDR3 bases are TGTGCCAGCAGTTTAGAAGGGCCC.

Points on this clone: The CDR3 end falls 3 residues outside the read, so it is completed with the germline J gene. The rearrangement links TRBV20-1 to TRBJ2-3; the match to TRBD1 covers 9 bases. Germline assignment: CDR1 DFQATT and CDR2 SNEGSKA (reference sequence). The CDR3 covers 14 residues. J lost 5 bases, V lost 5 bases, and 8 bases had no gene match. CDR3 residues: CSAVGTGRLDTQYF. The sequenced part of the CDR3 DNA is TGCAGTGCTGTCGGGACAGGGAGGTTAGATACG.

Comment on this clone: Read sequence stops 3 residues before the CDR3 end, and the germline J gene provides the missing end. The chain carries TRBV18 and TRBJ1-2; 11 nucleotides line up with TRBD1. The CDR3 runs 16 residues. Germline V gene sequence: CDR1 KGHSH, CDR2 LQKENI. The sequenced part of the CDR3 DNA is TGTGCCAGCTCACCGCCACTAGGACAGGGGGCAAGTGAC. Its protein product is CASSPPLGQGASD. The CDR3 reads in full as CASSPPLGQGASDYTF.

With regard to this clone: The sequence runs out 3 residues before the end of the CDR3; the remainder is reconstructed from the germline J gene. J is TRBJ2-1 and V is TRBV12-3 or TRBV12-4; the match to TRBD2 covers 8 bases. The CDR3 sequence is 15 residues long. The trim removed 6 bases at V and 1 base at J, leaving 5 bases unmatched. CDR3 protein: CASSPAGASYNEQFF. The part of the CDR3 DNA that was read is TGTGCCAGCAGCCCAGCGGGGGCGTCCTACAATGAG.

With regard to this clone: From the germline J gene comes the end of the CDR3, since the read stops 3 residues before it. The V call is TRBV30, the J call TRBJ2-3; TRBD2 might be the D (5 bases). Germline CDR1 reads GTSNPN; CDR2 reads SVGIG (reference sequence). Trimming stripped 3 bases from V and 0 bases from J, with 13 bases between. The CDR3 runs to 15 residues. CDR3 in amino acids: CAWSPPRASTDTQYF. The CDR3 DNA, read in part, is TGTGCCTGGAGCCCTCCGAGGGCTAGCACAGATACG.

As for this clone: The missing CDR3 end, 3 residues past where the read stops, is filled in from the germline J gene. This sequence joins TRBV20-1 and TRBJ1-5; 7 nucleotides align to TRBD1. The CDR3 extends over 17 amino acids. Germline CDR1 DFQATT, CDR2 SNEGSKA (reference sequence). The junction had 12 bases not matched to a gene; V was cut back by 0 bases and J by 4 bases. CDR3 in amino acids: CSARETPGTVSNQPQHF. CDR3 bases read: TGCAGTGCTAGAGAGACACCCGGGACAGTCTCAAATCAGCCC.